These T cell receptor beta chains were read from a single sample in a study of beta chain features in type 1 diabetes. Some clones are missing from TCRdb's copy, which holds only in-frame ones; the method was immunoSEQ multiplex PCR. The top ten clones hold over 0.014% of a sample with 300,000 or so clones, approximately 15% of them seen once. Sequenced sample: naive CD4+ T cells from blood. The receptors were gathered from a woman aged 18-30 years with type 1 diabetes. The CDR3 runs from the conserved cysteine through the conserved F or W. A D gene is named only where the DNA matches it firmly. Clone size is stated in some rows and not others, as once, few, many or a class when expanded.

>TRBJ1-5|-|-|TRBV5-4
TGTGCCAGCAGCTCCGGACTTGATCAGCCCCAACATTTT
CASSSGLDQPQHF
>TRBJ2-3|few|-|TRBV7-9
TGTGCCAGCCAAGATCTAAGCACAGATACGCAGTATTTT
CASQDLSTDTQYF
>TRBJ1-1|few|-|TRBV7-2
TGTGCCAGCAGCTTTAGAGGAATGAACACTGAAGCTTTCTTT
CASSFRGMNTEAFF
>TRBJ2-1|-|-|TRBV7-2
TGTGCCAGCAGCCTGCACCGGAATGAGCAGTTCTTC
CASSLHRNEQFF
>TRBJ2-1|few|TRBD2|TRBV28
TGTGCCAGCAGTTTCGCGGGAGGGGGGAATGAGCAGTTCTTC
CASSFAGGGNEQFF
>TRBJ1-1|once|-|TRBV6-5
TGTGCCAGCAGTGCGGGTGGGCCTGAAGCTTTCTTT
CASSAGGPEAFF
>TRBJ2-5|-|-|TRBV9
TGTGCCAGCAGCGTTTCTAGCGCGGTGCTTCAAGAGACCCAGTACTTC
CASSVSSAVLQETQYF
>TRBJ1-1|few|-|TRBV29-1
TGCAGGACGGGGGGGCGGGACACTGAAGCTTTCTTT
CRTGGRDTEAFF
>TRBJ2-7|few|TRBD2|TRBV7-2
TGTGCCAGCAGCCCCCGACTAGCGGGAGGGCCGTGGGAGCAGTACTTC
CASSPRLAGGPWEQYF
>TRBJ2-1|-|-|TRBV6-5
TGTGCCAGCACCTGGGGGCGGGAGCAGTTCTTC
CASTWGREQFF
>TRBJ2-7|few|TRBD2|TRBV4-1
TGCGCCAGCAGCCACCACCGACTAGCTGGCGAGCAGTACTTC
CASSHHRLAGEQYF
>TRBJ2-1|few|TRBD1|TRBV4-1
TGCGCCAGCAGCCAAGCAGGGGGAGTTAATGAGCAGTTCTTC
CASSQAGGVNEQFF
>TRBJ2-7|few|TRBD1|TRBV10-3
TGTGCCATCAGTGAAGGGACAGGAGCACAGTACTTC
CAISEGTGAQYF
>TRBJ1-5|few|-|TRBV28
TGTGCCAGCAGTTTCGCGGGGAAGGGCGGCAATCAGCCCCAGCATTTT
CASSFAGKGGNQPQHF
>TRBJ2-5|few|TRBD2|TRBV9
TGTGCCAGCAGCGTAGGCGGTAGCGGGACCTCTTGGGAGACCCAGTACTTC
CASSVGGSGTSWETQYF
>TRBJ2-5|few|-|TRBV6-5
TGTGCCAGCAGTTACTCCCCGCGGCTACAAGAGACCCAGTACTTC
CASSYSPRLQETQYF
>TRBJ2-7|-|TRBD1|TRBV5-1
TGCGCCAGCAGCCGGGGACAGACCCTCTCCTACGAGCAGTACTTC
CASSRGQTLSYEQYF
>TRBJ2-2|-|TRBD1|TRBV9
TGTGCCAGCAGCGTGACAGGGAATTGGTCACCCGGGGAGCTGTTTTTT
CASSVTGNWSPGELFF
>TRBJ2-3|few|-|TRBV18
TGTGCCAGCTCACCACCTTCTAGCACAGATACGCAGTATTTT
CASSPPSSTDTQYF
>TRBJ1-1|few|-|TRBV29-1
TGCAGCGTCGTGAGGAGGTCGGAACCGAACACTGAAGCTTTCTTT
CSVVRRSEPNTEAFF
>TRBJ2-1|-|TRBD2|TRBV7-9
TGTGCCAGCAGCATAGGGACTAGCGGTTTCAATGAGCAGTTCTTC
CASSIGTSGFNEQFF
>TRBJ1-2|few|TRBD1|TRBV5-4
TGTGCCAGTTCCACCAGGACAGGGCTAACGGAAGGCTACACCTTC
CASSTRTGLTEGYTF
>TRBJ2-1|-|TRBD2|TRBV28
TGTGCCAGCGGCCTAATTGGGACTAGCGGCTACAATGAGCAGTTCTTC
CASGLIGTSGYNEQFF
>TRBJ1-1|-|-|TRBV9
TGTGCCAGCAGCGTCACAGGGACGAACACTGAAGCTTTCTTT
CASSVTGTNTEAFF
>TRBJ2-3|-|-|TRBV18
TGTGCCAGCTCACCACCGTCTACAGATACGCAGTATTTT
CASSPPSTDTQYF
>TRBJ2-2|few|-|TRBV28
TGTGCCACCCATTCGAACACCGGGGAGCTGTTTTTT
CATHSNTGELFF
>TRBJ1-2|-|TRBD1|TRBV14
TGTGCCAGCAGCCCACGGACAGGGGGCGGCTACACCTTC
CASSPRTGGGYTF
>TRBJ1-5|few|TRBD1|TRBV28
TGTGCCAGCAGCTCCATAATTTCGGACAGGGCTCAACAGCCCCAGCATTTT
CASSSIISDRAQQPQHF
>TRBJ2-1|-|TRBD2|TRBV14
TGTGCCAGCAGCCAAGAATGGCTAGCGGGAGGGCCCTATGAGCAGTTCTTC
CASSQEWLAGGPYEQFF
>TRBJ1-1|few|-|TRBV2
TGTGCCAGCTCAGGGTATACTGAAGCTTTCTTT
CASSGYTEAFF
>TRBJ2-7|few|-|TRBV29-1
TGCAGCGTTACCTTGAGCGCCTACGAGCAGTACTTC
CSVTLSAYEQYF
>TRBJ1-1|few|-|TRBV29-1
TGCAGCGTTTTTCGGGTGAACACTGAAGCTTTCTTT
CSVFRVNTEAFF
>TRBJ2-7|-|TRBD2|TRBV19
TGTGCCAGTACCCTAGTTGGGACTACCTACGAGCAGTACTTC
CASTLVGTTYEQYF
>TRBJ2-1|-|TRBD1|TRBV19
TGTGCCAGTAGTATGGGGACAGGGCGCAACAATGAGCAGTTCTTC
CASSMGTGRNNEQFF
>TRBJ1-1|few|-|TRBV18
TGTGCCAGCTCAGGGGGGGAGAACACTGAAGCTTTCTTT
CASSGGENTEAFF
>TRBJ2-2|few|-|TRBV7-3
TGTGCCAGCAGCAAAGGGGGTACCGGGGAGCTGTTTTTT
CASSKGGTGELFF
>TRBJ2-3|-|TRBD2|TRBV27
TGTGCCAGCAGTTCAACCGGGACTAGCGGCACAGATACGCAGTATTTT
CASSSTGTSGTDTQYF
>TRBJ2-1|few|-|TRBV5-4
TGTGCCAGCAGCTTGGTCGGTGGTGAGCAGTTCTTC
CASSLVGGEQFF
>TRBJ2-7|few|TRBD2|TRBV19
TGTGCCAGTAGTAGGACTAGCGGGATTCTAACCTACGAGCAGTACTTC
CASSRTSGILTYEQYF
>TRBJ2-3|few|TRBD2|TRBV25-1
TGTGCCAGCAGTGAACGGGCGGGAGGGTCAGATACGCAGTATTTT
CASSERAGGSDTQYF
>TRBJ2-1|few|-|TRBV18
TGTGCCAGCTCCGAAGCGGTCTACAATGAGCAGTTCTTC
CASSEAVYNEQFF
>TRBJ1-1|-|-|TRBV19
TGTGCCAGTAGTATTGCGGGGCCGGAGAACACTGAAGCTTTCTTT
CASSIAGPENTEAFF
>TRBJ2-7|-|TRBD1|TRBV5-1
TGCGCCAGCAGCTCCCAACAACAGGGGGGCGAGCAGTACTTC
CASSSQQQGGEQYF